This TCR beta chain was captured in a study of human T cells and chemical hapten exposure. TCRdb ran MiXCR on the RACE reads and lists one entry per CDR3 protein. This table has tens of thousands of distinct CDR3 sequences, less than 15% appearing once. Time point indicated: pre-sensitization, week 0. The treatment here: therapeutic diphenylcyclopropenone sensitization with weekly scalp DPC. Suited to DPC and affected by alopecia, the donors ranged from 18 to 70 years old. Sequenced material: whole blood, taken in connection with sensitization to the hapten diphenylcyclopropenone (DPC). The source of this sequence is a woman aged 45-59 years with alopecia areata. Some clones in this sample may be carry-over from other donors' samples.

The CDR3 DNA sequence: TGCGCCAGCAGCCCCCACATCGGGGAGCTGTTTTTT. Its protein product is CASSPHIGELFF. V and J are TRBV5-1 and TRBJ2-2; D unclear. V lost 4 bases and J lost 7, with 8 bases in between. Germline loops: CDR1 SGHRS, CDR2 YFSETQ. This CDR3 is 12 amino acids long. The full variable domain, in which reference TRBV5-1 and TRBJ2-2 provide the parts outside the CDR3, is KAGVTQTPRYLIKTRGQQVTLSCSPISGHRSVSWYQQTPGQGLQFLFEYFSETQRNKGNFPGRFSGRQFSNSRSEMNVSTLELGDSALYLCASSPHIGELFFGEGSRLTVL.